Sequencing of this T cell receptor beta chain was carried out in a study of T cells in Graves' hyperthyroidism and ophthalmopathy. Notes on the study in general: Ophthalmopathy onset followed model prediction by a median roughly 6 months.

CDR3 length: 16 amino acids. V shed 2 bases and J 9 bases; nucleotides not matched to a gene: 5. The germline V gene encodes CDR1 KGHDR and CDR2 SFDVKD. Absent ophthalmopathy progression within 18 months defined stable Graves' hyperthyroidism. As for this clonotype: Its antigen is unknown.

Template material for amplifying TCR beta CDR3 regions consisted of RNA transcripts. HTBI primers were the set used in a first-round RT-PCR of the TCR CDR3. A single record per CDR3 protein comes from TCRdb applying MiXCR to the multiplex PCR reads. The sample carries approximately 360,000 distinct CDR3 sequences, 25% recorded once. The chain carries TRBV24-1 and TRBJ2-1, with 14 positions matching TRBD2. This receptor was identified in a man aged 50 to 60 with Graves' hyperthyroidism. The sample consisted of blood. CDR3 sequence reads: CATSDSGTSGSGEQFF. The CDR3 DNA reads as TGTGCCACCAGTGATTCCGGGACTAGCGGGAGTGGTGAGCAGTTCTTC.